Each of the 5 T cell receptor beta chains below was sequenced from the same sample in a study of T cell changes during pregnancy in multiple sclerosis. Clones were sequenced by immunoSEQ multiplex PCR, and TCRdb holds only the in-frame ones, with some missing. The data contain about 36,000 clones, roughly 93% of them singletons. Source: CD4+ T cells from peripheral blood mononuclear cells, taken in the first trimester of pregnancy. These receptors all stem from a female donor with multiple sclerosis, enrolled in a pregnancy study.

The genes are TRBV2 and TRBJ2-5, with D possibly being TRBD2 (6 bases). This CDR3 is built from 13 residues. Trimming shortened V by 3 bases and J by 5 bases, and 10 bases separated the two germline ends. Germline V gene lookup returns CDR1 SNHLY and CDR2 FYNNEI. The CDR3 nucleotides read TGTGCCAGCAGTGAGCGGGGTATGGAGACCCAGTACTTC. Translating gives CASSERGMETQYF.

V is TRBV19 and J is TRBJ1-4, with 7 bases identical to TRBD1. J was trimmed by 5 bases and V by 0 bases; bases with no gene match: 9. The CDR3 has 17 amino acids. CDR1 is LNHDA, CDR2 SQIVND, per germline (reference sequence). The CDR3 DNA sequence: TGTGCCAGTAGTATAGATGGGCCCGGGACAGCGAATGAAAAACTGTTTTTT. It yields the protein CASSIDGPGTANEKLFF.

The sample holds one count of this clone. The chain uses TRBV5-5 and TRBJ2-3; no clear D gene. Trimming cost V 4 bases and J 0 bases, with 9 bases left between them. The germline CDR1 and CDR2 sequences are SGHKS and YYEKEE (reference sequence). The length of the CDR3 is 14 residues. The CDR3: CASSPGHSTDTQYF. The CDR3 coding sequence is TGTGCCAGCAGCCCAGGCCACAGCACAGATACGCAGTATTTT.

This chain joins TRBV21-1 and TRBJ1-1; no DNA check was done on the table's D call, TRBD1. TRBV21-1 corresponds to a pseudogene. The CDR3 totals 14 residues. CDR3 coding DNA: TGTGCCAGCAGCTCTGGGACAGGGGTAAGGGAAGCTTTCTTT. Amino acids: CASSSGTGVREAFF.

The chain links TRBV11-2 to TRBJ2-3; a possible D gene is TRBD2 (6 bases). V was shortened by 4 bases and J by 0 bases, with 14 bases between the two germline ends. CDR1 is SGHAT and CDR2 is FQNNGV in the germline V gene. This CDR3 is built from 16 residues. The CDR3 spells CASSYGTRYSTDTQYF. The CDR3 DNA reads TGTGCCAGCAGCTACGGGACTCGCTATAGCACAGATACGCAGTATTTT.